A single T cell receptor beta chain is shown here with its context. The record originates from a study of T cells after yellow fever vaccination. TCRdb reprocessed the 5' RACE reads via MiXCR and lists one record per CDR3 protein. Of about 350,000 distinct CDR3 sequences in the sample, more than 9% were seen once. The CDR3 contains 16 residues. Germline loops: CDR1 SEHNR, CDR2 FQNEAQ (reference sequence). V was clipped by 5 bases and J by 2 bases; unmatched bases: 7. The TCR sequence derives from a man younger than 35 who received the YFV17D yellow fever vaccine. Here the sequenced sample was PBMCs, taken on the day of the first yellow fever vaccination. The chain couples TRBV7-9 to TRBJ1-3; TRBD1 matches 9 bases. The CDR3 DNA follows: TGTGCCAGCAGCCCGACCGGGACAGGGACTGGAAACACCATATATTTT. Its translation: CASSPTGTGTGNTIYF.